This TCR beta chain was sequenced in a study of blood T cell repertoires in COVID-19. In the study overall: Researchers got acute and convalescent COVID-19 samples from the United States, Italy and Spain.

The CDR3 is 14 amino acids. Looked up from germline, CDR1 is SGHTA and CDR2 is FQGNSA. The ends were cut back, 5 bases at V and 1 base at J, with 11 bases in the middle. Per the study methods: Amplification with reference gene primers provided the estimates of nucleated cell counts. Clones were sequenced by immunoSEQ multiplex PCR, and TCRdb holds only the in-frame ones, with some missing. V and J calls and clone size follow that table, whereas D and trimming were derived from the DNA. Here the sample spans around 290,000 clones, around 90% being singletons. Cohorts were based on clinical histories the participants reported.

The sequenced material came from PBMCs or T cells enriched from blood (not recorded which). V gene TRBV7-2 combines with J gene TRBJ1-1, with D hard to call. The origin of this receptor is a woman aged 25 to 45 who had recovered from COVID-19. For the CDR3, the DNA is TGTGCCAGCAGCACGGTTGGGCAGAACACTGAAGCTTTCTTT. This gives the protein CASSTVGQNTEAFF.